Listed below are T cell receptor beta chains from one sample, sequenced in a study of T cells in Graves' hyperthyroidism and ophthalmopathy. MiXCR, run by TCRdb on the multiplex PCR reads, gives a single entry per CDR3 protein. This sample has 300,000 to 350,000 distinct CDR3 sequences, with roughly 13% found just once. The sample taken for sequencing was blood. The receptors originated from a woman in her thirties with Graves' hyperthyroidism. CDR3s include the opening cysteine and the closing phenylalanine or tryptophan. A D gene is named only where the DNA matches it firmly. A clone size is listed for some rows: how often the clone was seen (once, few, many), or a class if it is expanded.

V gene	clone size	J gene	D gene	CDR3 DNA	CDR3 protein
TRBV6-2/TRBV6-3	many	TRBJ2-4	TRBD2	TGTGCCAGCAGCCTTGAAGCGGGAAGTGCCAAAAACATTCAGTACTTC	CASSLEAGSAKNIQYF
TRBV9	few	TRBJ2-7	-	TGTGCCAGCAGCCCTACACCGGACACGTATTACGAGCAGTACTTC	CASSPTPDTYYEQYF
TRBV27	-	TRBJ2-1	TRBD2	TGTGCCAGCAGTGGGGAGGGGCTAGGTGAGCAGTTCTTC	CASSGEGLGEQFF
TRBV6-1	many	TRBJ2-7	-	TGTGCCAGCAGTGAGTTGGGTAATTCCCCGTACGAGCAGTACTTC	CASSELGNSPYEQYF
TRBV9	-	TRBJ2-3	-	TGTGCCAGCAGCGTAGGGAGCGGCGCTAGCACAGATACGCAGTATTTT	CASSVGSGASTDTQYF
TRBV6-1	many	TRBJ2-7	TRBD1	TGTGCCAGCAGTTTACGCTCCGGGACAGGTAATCTCGAGCAGTACTTC	CASSLRSGTGNLEQYF
TRBV10-3	-	TRBJ1-6	TRBD1	TGTGCCATCAAGGCAGGGGGGGAGTCACCCCTCCACTTT	CAIKAGGESPLHF
TRBV6-2/TRBV6-3	many	TRBJ2-1	-	TGTGCCAGCAGCGTCCGTATCGGCGACAATGAGCAGTTCTTC	CASSVRIGDNEQFF
TRBV9	-	TRBJ2-5	-	TGTGCCAGCAGCGCGGACGCGGAGACCCAGTACTTC	CASSADAETQYF
TRBV6-9	-	TRBJ2-5	TRBD2	TGTGCCAGCAGTTCGTCTAGCGGGAACCCTCTTGGGGCCCAGTACTTC	CASSSSSGNPLGAQYF
TRBV13	many	TRBJ2-5	-	TGTGCCAGCAGCTTAGCCGGAGTAGCGGAGACCCAGTACTTC	CASSLAGVAETQYF
TRBV28	many	TRBJ2-7	-	TGTGCCAGCAGTTTTTTTGTAGTGAGGGGCCCTGGGAACTACGAGCAGTACTTC	CASSFFVVRGPGNYEQYF
TRBV18	-	TRBJ1-5	-	TGTGCCAGCTCTCGTTCGGGGCAACAGCCCCAGCATTTT	CASSRSGQQPQHF
TRBV6-2/TRBV6-3	many	TRBJ2-4	-	TGTGCCAGCAGCCTGGGACTTCCGTCGGACATTCAGTACTTC	CASSLGLPSDIQYF
TRBV7-2	-	TRBJ1-5	-	TGTGCCAGCAGCTTGGGCAGGGTCAATCAGCCCCAGCATTTT	CASSLGRVNQPQHF
TRBV9	few	TRBJ2-3	-	TGTGCCAGCAGCGGAGAGAGTTACGCCACAGATACGCAGTATTTT	CASSGESYATDTQYF
TRBV6-1	-	TRBJ2-7	TRBD1	TGTGCCAGCAGTGAAGCGGGACAGGAGCCCTACGAGCAGTACTTC	CASSEAGQEPYEQYF
TRBV24-1	-	TRBJ2-1	-	TGTGCCACCAGTGATTTCTCCAGGGGATCGAAGTTCTTC	CATSDFSRGSKFF
TRBV11-2	many	TRBJ2-5	TRBD1	TGTGCCAGCAGCTTAGTGGGACAGGAGAGCCAAGAGACCCAGTACTTC	CASSLVGQESQETQYF
TRBV3-1	few	TRBJ2-5	TRBD2	TGTGCCAGCAGCCAAAAGTTGCTAGCGGCCCACGAAGAGACCCAGTACTTC	CASSQKLLAAHEETQYF
TRBV28	many	TRBJ2-7	-	TGTGCCAGCACCCCCGCGAGGGGCCTCTACGAGCAGTACTTC	CASTPARGLYEQYF
TRBV5-1	few	TRBJ2-7	-	TGCGCCAGCAGCTTGGGTACCCTGGACAGCTACGAGCAGTACTTC	CASSLGTLDSYEQYF
TRBV29-1	-	TRBJ2-3	-	TGCAGCGTTGTGTTAGAACGGGGGCTAGCAGATACGCAGTATTTT	CSVVLERGLADTQYF
TRBV28	many	TRBJ1-4	TRBD1	TGTGCCAGCAGCCCAACCCCGGGACAGGGCGAAAAACTGTTTTTT	CASSPTPGQGEKLFF
TRBV6-1	many	TRBJ1-4	-	TGTGCCAGCAGGGAACCTGGGGGATCTGAAAAACTGTTTTTT	CASREPGGSEKLFF
TRBV20-1	few	TRBJ2-2	-	TGCAGTGCTAGAGAGTCAGGGCGGGGCACCGGGGAGCTGTTTTTT	CSARESGRGTGELFF
TRBV5-1	few	TRBJ2-1	TRBD1	TGCGCCAGCAGGCCCGGGACAGGCTCCTACAATGAGCAGTTCTTC	CASRPGTGSYNEQFF
TRBV7-2	few	TRBJ2-1	-	TGTGCCAGCAGCCTTGACCTCAGACAGCACAATGAGCAGTTCTTC	CASSLDLRQHNEQFF
TRBV4-1	-	TRBJ2-4	-	TGCGCCAGCAGCCAAGTCTGGGACGGTGGAGCAAACATTCAGTACTTC	CASSQVWDGGANIQYF
TRBV27	many	TRBJ2-4	TRBD1	TGTGCCAGCAGTCCCGAACAGGGGGCGAGGAACATTCAGTACTTC	CASSPEQGARNIQYF
TRBV2	few	TRBJ2-2	TRBD2	TGTGCCAGCAGTGAGATAGCGGGAGGATCGTACACCGGGGAGCTGTTTTTT	CASSEIAGGSYTGELFF
TRBV20-1	many	TRBJ2-7	TRBD2	TGCAGTGCTAGATCACTAGCGGGAGGGGGATACGAGCAGTACTTC	CSARSLAGGGYEQYF
TRBV6-1	few	TRBJ2-7	TRBD2	TGTGCCAGCAGACCTGGGACTAGCGGGAGGGCCAACGAGCAGTACTTC	CASRPGTSGRANEQYF
TRBV6-2/TRBV6-3	-	TRBJ1-2	TRBD1	TGTGCCAGCAGTTACACAGGGGGAAACTATGGCTACACCTTC	CASSYTGGNYGYTF
TRBV2	many	TRBJ2-3	-	TGTGCCAGCAGTGAAGAAGCGGATACGCAGTATTTT	CASSEEADTQYF
TRBV5-1	-	TRBJ2-1	-	TGCGCCAGCAGCCGGCTCCCGGGACTGGTCCAGTTCTTC	CASSRLPGLVQFF
TRBV20-1	many	TRBJ2-1	TRBD2	TGCAGTGCTAGTAAAGGCGGGACTAGCGGGAGGACCGCACGGAATGAGCAGTTCTTC	CSASKGGTSGRTARNEQFF
TRBV12-3/TRBV12-4	many	TRBJ1-4	TRBD1	TGTGCCAGCAGTCCGACAGGGGGCAAAGAAAAACTGTTTTTT	CASSPTGGKEKLFF
TRBV29-1	-	TRBJ2-3	-	TGCAGCCTCCCGAGGCCGGGAGTGGATACGCAGTATTTT	CSLPRPGVDTQYF
TRBV28	-	TRBJ1-4	-	TGTGCCAGCAGTTTGGGGGGGTGGGAGGAAAAACTGTTTTTT	CASSLGGWEEKLFF
TRBV20-1	many	TRBJ2-7	-	TGCAGTGCTAGTAGGCGCGGAACCTACGAGCAGTACTTC	CSASRRGTYEQYF
TRBV12-3/TRBV12-4	many	TRBJ2-3	TRBD2	TGTGCCAGCAGTATAAATTCGTGGACTAGCGATGATACGCAGTATTTT	CASSINSWTSDDTQYF
TRBV6-1	-	TRBJ1-5	-	TGTGCCAGCAGTGAAGCGGGTCCCTTACTTCATCAGCCCCAGCATTTT	CASSEAGPLLHQPQHF
TRBV7-9	many	TRBJ2-3	TRBD2	TGTGCCAGCAGCTTAGCGGGACTAACTAGCACAGATACGCAGTATTTT	CASSLAGLTSTDTQYF
TRBV7-3	many	TRBJ2-2	TRBD2	TGTGCCAGCAGCCCATGGGGGGGGTTCGGGGAGCTGTTTTTT	CASSPWGGFGELFF
TRBV11-3	many	TRBJ2-3	-	TGTGCCAGCAGCTTAGAAGTGACAGATACGCAGTATTTT	CASSLEVTDTQYF
TRBV6-2/TRBV6-3	few	TRBJ2-1	TRBD2	TGTGCCAGCAATCCTAGCGGGAGCATTTACAATGAGCAGTTCTTC	CASNPSGSIYNEQFF
TRBV20-1	-	TRBJ2-1	TRBD2	TGCAGTGCTAGACCCTCCACTAGCGGGAGTATTAGAGAGTTCTTC	CSARPSTSGSIREFF
TRBV7-9	few	TRBJ1-6	-	TGTGCCAGCAGCTTAGGGGACCCCAATTCACCCCTCCACTTT	CASSLGDPNSPLHF